These T cell receptor beta chains were read from a single sample in a study of blood T cell repertoires in COVID-19. Here immunoSEQ multiplex PCR was the method, and the copy in TCRdb shows in-frame clones only, minus some. The data contain a few hundred thousand clones, roughly 85% of them singletons. The sample comprised peripheral blood. These receptors came from a woman between 70 and 85 years old with COVID-19, enrolled during active disease. CDR3s include the opening cysteine and the closing phenylalanine or tryptophan. A D gene is named only where the DNA matches it firmly. Size is omitted from some rows. Given values are once, few, many or a class for expanded clones.

D	size	V	J	CDR3	DNA
.	.	TRBV5-4	TRBJ2-7	CASSLGGQAYEQYF	TGTGCCAGCAGCTTGGGAGGGCAGGCCTACGAGCAGTACTTC
TRBD2	.	TRBV6-5	TRBJ2-5	CASSFHTGGRETQYF	TGTGCCAGCAGTTTTCACACGGGGGGGCGCGAGACCCAGTACTTC
TRBD1	.	TRBV27	TRBJ1-6	CASSFDSGTGDSPLHF	TGTGCCAGCAGTTTCGATTCCGGGACAGGGGACTCACCCCTCCACTTT
.	.	TRBV12-3/TRBV12-4	TRBJ2-4	CASSFGGQIIQYF	TGTGCCAGCAGTTTCGGGGGGCAGATAATTCAGTACTTC
TRBD2	.	TRBV18	TRBJ2-2	CASSPPSPLAGGPLNTGELFF	TGTGCCAGCTCACCACCGTCTCCCTTAGCGGGGGGGCCTTTGAACACCGGGGAGCTGTTTTTT
.	.	TRBV12-3/TRBV12-4	TRBJ2-3	CASRTGNTDTQYF	TGTGCCAGCAGGACGGGAAACACAGATACGCAGTATTTT
.	.	TRBV7-2	TRBJ1-2	CASSQEGGSGYTF	TGTGCCAGCAGTCAAGAGGGGGGGTCGGGCTACACCTTC
.	.	TRBV2	TRBJ2-6	CASLIVLGANVLTF	TGTGCCAGCTTAATAGTCCTCGGGGCCAACGTCCTGACTTTC
TRBD2	.	TRBV9	TRBJ2-1	CASSSGASGRVGQFF	TGTGCCAGCAGCTCTGGGGCTAGCGGGAGGGTTGGGCAGTTCTTC
TRBD1	.	TRBV29-1	TRBJ2-7	CSAWDRGYEQYF	TGCAGCGCGTGGGACAGGGGTTACGAGCAGTACTTC
.	.	TRBV7-9	TRBJ2-7	CASSLAAGAYEQYF	TGTGCCAGCAGCTTAGCGGCTGGGGCTTACGAGCAGTACTTC
TRBD2	.	TRBV6-2/TRBV6-3	TRBJ2-5	CASSYGGSGRAGETQYF	TGTGCCAGCAGTTACGGTGGGAGCGGGAGGGCCGGAGAGACCCAGTACTTC
TRBD2	.	TRBV5-4	TRBJ2-7	CASSLGPSGRTSTYEQYF	TGTGCCAGCAGCTTGGGGCCTAGCGGGAGGACTAGTACCTACGAGCAGTACTTC
TRBD2	.	TRBV6-2/TRBV6-3	TRBJ2-3	CASSYGRVPLSDTQYF	TGTGCCAGCAGTTACGGGAGGGTCCCACTTTCAGATACGCAGTATTTT
TRBD1	.	TRBV27	TRBJ1-1	CASSSGGKGLNTEAFF	TGTGCCAGCAGTTCAGGGGGCAAGGGACTTAACACTGAAGCTTTCTTT
TRBD2	.	TRBV4-3	TRBJ2-3	CASSQDRRGGGDTQYF	TGCGCCAGCAGCCAAGATCGGCGGGGGGGCGGAGATACGCAGTATTTT
TRBD2	.	TRBV28	TRBJ2-7	CASSTGTSGSYEQYF	TGTGCCAGCAGCACAGGGACTAGCGGTTCCTACGAGCAGTACTTC
TRBD1	.	TRBV5-1	TRBJ1-2	CASSPSWDRDYGYTF	TGCGCCAGCAGCCCGTCTTGGGACAGGGACTATGGCTACACCTTC
TRBD1	many	TRBV18	TRBJ2-7	CASSPPTGGSYEQYF	TGTGCCAGCTCACCTCCCACAGGGGGGTCCTACGAGCAGTACTTC
TRBD1	.	TRBV5-1	TRBJ2-4	CASSRDRDLLAKNIQYF	TGCGCCAGCAGCAGGGACAGGGACTTGTTAGCCAAAAACATTCAGTACTTC
.	.	TRBV3-1/TRBV3-2	TRBJ1-2	CASSQDNARQGFYTF	TGTGCCAGCAGCCAAGATAACGCCCGGCAGGGTTTCTACACCTTC
TRBD1	.	TRBV7-2	TRBJ1-1	CASSQVQGAGEAFF	TGTGCCAGCAGCCAAGTACAGGGGGCTGGTGAAGCTTTCTTT
.	.	TRBV5-4	TRBJ1-1	CASSPGGANTEAFF	TGTGCCAGCAGCCCGGGGGGGGCGAACACTGAAGCTTTCTTT
.	.	TRBV4-3	TRBJ2-4	CASSQDLQNANIQYF	TGCGCCAGCAGCCAAGATTTACAGAACGCAAACATTCAGTACTTC
.	.	TRBV21-1	TRBJ1-4	CASSTLNRDRNNEKLFF	TGTGCCAGCAGCACCCTAAACCGGGACAGGAATAATGAAAAACTGTTTTTT
.	.	TRBV18	TRBJ2-7	CASSPFEGGGYEQYF	TGTGCCAGCTCACCCTTTGAGGGGGGAGGGTACGAGCAGTACTTC
.	.	TRBV11-3	TRBJ2-5	CASSFNFQETQYF	TGTGCCAGCAGCTTTAACTTCCAAGAGACCCAGTACTTC
TRBD1	.	TRBV5-5	TRBJ1-1	CASSLVVTGGIEAFF	TGTGCCAGCAGCTTGGTGGTGACAGGGGGTATTGAAGCTTTCTTT
TRBD2	.	TRBV11-2	TRBJ2-7	CASSPISRTSDYEQYF	TGTGCCAGCAGCCCGATTAGTCGGACTAGCGATTACGAGCAGTACTTC
TRBD1	.	TRBV3-1/TRBV3-2	TRBJ1-2	CASSPRDRWTGGYTF	TGTGCCAGCAGCCCCCGGGACAGGTGGACGGGTGGCTACACCTTC
.	.	TRBV11-2	TRBJ1-1	CARHTGTTEAFF	TGTGCCAGACACACAGGGACCACTGAAGCTTTCTTT
TRBD1	once	TRBV6-2/TRBV6-3	TRBJ1-5	CASSRQGASNQPQHF	TGTGCCAGCAGTAGACAGGGGGCGAGCAATCAGCCCCAGCATTTT
.	.	TRBV12-3/TRBV12-4	TRBJ1-1	CASTRRETREAFF	TGTGCCAGCACCCGAAGGGAGACAAGAGAAGCTTTCTTT
.	.	TRBV11-2	TRBJ2-2	CASSFLVTSTGELFF	TGTGCCAGCAGCTTCCTGGTGACAAGCACCGGGGAGCTGTTTTTT
.	.	TRBV27	TRBJ2-1	CASSTIPTAEQFF	TGTGCCAGCAGTACCATCCCGACAGCTGAGCAGTTCTTC
.	.	TRBV2	TRBJ1-5	CASLKEARQPQHF	TGTGCCAGCCTCAAGGAGGCGCGGCAGCCCCAGCATTTT
TRBD2	once	TRBV7-2	TRBJ2-5	CASSLRTSVETQYF	TGTGCCAGCAGCTTACGGACTAGTGTAGAGACCCAGTACTTC
.	.	TRBV29-1	TRBJ1-1	CSVEPSAGTEAFF	TGCAGCGTTGAACCCTCGGCGGGCACTGAAGCTTTCTTT
.	few	TRBV6-1	TRBJ1-3	CASSEQASGNTIYF	TGTGCCAGCAGTGAACAGGCCTCTGGAAACACCATATATTTT
.	.	TRBV6-5	TRBJ2-3	CASSKGGSTDTQYF	TGTGCCAGCAGTAAGGGGGGGAGCACAGATACGCAGTATTTT
TRBD1	.	TRBV2	TRBJ1-1	CASSGTGNAVNTEAFF	TGTGCCAGCTCCGGGACAGGGAATGCGGTGAACACTGAAGCTTTCTTT
.	.	TRBV5-1	TRBJ1-4	CASSLLQGDNEKLFF	TGCGCCAGCAGCTTGTTACAGGGAGATAATGAAAAACTGTTTTTT
TRBD2	.	TRBV11-2	TRBJ2-1	CASSSLLAGVNEQFF	TGTGCCAGCAGCTCCCTATTAGCGGGAGTCAATGAGCAGTTCTTC
.	.	TRBV24-1	TRBJ2-2	CATSDMGPRELFF	TGTGCCACCAGTGATATGGGCCCTCGGGAGCTGTTTTTT
.	.	TRBV9	TRBJ2-1	CASSVTSRGAGFYNEQFF	TGTGCCAGCAGCGTAACCTCACGCGGGGCGGGTTTCTACAATGAGCAGTTCTTC
.	.	TRBV11-2	TRBJ2-3	CASSLGQDPTDTQYF	TGTGCCAGCAGCTTAGGACAGGACCCCACAGATACGCAGTATTTT
TRBD2	.	TRBV2	TRBJ2-3	CASSEAALLTSAYGDTQYF	TGTGCCAGCAGTGAAGCGGCCCTTCTGACTAGCGCCTATGGAGATACGCAGTATTTT
TRBD2	.	TRBV19	TRBJ2-1	CASSMTSGDYNEQFF	TGTGCCAGTAGTATGACTAGCGGAGATTACAATGAGCAGTTCTTC
.	.	TRBV7-2	TRBJ2-7	CASSSTGYYEQYF	TGTGCCAGCAGCTCCACGGGGTACTACGAGCAGTACTTC
TRBD1	.	TRBV7-2	TRBJ1-3	CASRQDRISGNTIYF	TGTGCCAGCAGACAGGACAGGATCTCTGGAAACACCATATATTTT
TRBD2	.	TRBV11-3	TRBJ2-3	CASKAGGVDTQYF	TGTGCCAGCAAAGCGGGAGGGGTAGATACGCAGTATTTT
TRBD1	few	TRBV11-2	TRBJ1-6	CASSLQGDNSPLHF	TGTGCCAGCAGCCTACAGGGGGATAATTCACCCCTCCACTTT
.	.	TRBV5-1	TRBJ1-1	CASSLRGNTEAFF	TGCGCCAGCAGTTTAAGGGGTAACACTGAAGCTTTCTTT
.	.	TRBV7-8	TRBJ1-5	CASSPGQGTWVGNQPQHF	TGTGCCAGCAGCCCCGGGCAGGGAACGTGGGTCGGCAATCAGCCCCAGCATTTT
.	.	TRBV9	TRBJ1-1	CASSQTAQGHTEAFF	TGTGCCAGCAGCCAAACCGCCCAGGGCCACACTGAAGCTTTCTTT